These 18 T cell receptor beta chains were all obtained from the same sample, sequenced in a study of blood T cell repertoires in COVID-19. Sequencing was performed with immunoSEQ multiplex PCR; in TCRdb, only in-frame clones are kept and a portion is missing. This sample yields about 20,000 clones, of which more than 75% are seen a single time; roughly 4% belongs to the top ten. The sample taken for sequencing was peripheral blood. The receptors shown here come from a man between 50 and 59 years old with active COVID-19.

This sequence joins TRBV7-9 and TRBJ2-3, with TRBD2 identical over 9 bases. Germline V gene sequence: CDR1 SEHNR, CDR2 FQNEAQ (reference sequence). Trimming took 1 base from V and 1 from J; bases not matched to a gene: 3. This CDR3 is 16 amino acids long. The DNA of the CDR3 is TGTGCCAGCAGCTTAGGAGTAGCGGGGGGCACAGATACGCAGTATTTT. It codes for CASSLGVAGGTDTQYF.

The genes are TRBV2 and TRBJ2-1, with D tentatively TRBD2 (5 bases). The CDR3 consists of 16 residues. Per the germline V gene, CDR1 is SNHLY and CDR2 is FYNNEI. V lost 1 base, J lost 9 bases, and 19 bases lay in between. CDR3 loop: CASSEERAGVGGEQFF. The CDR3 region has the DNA TGTGCCAGCAGTGAAGAGAGGGCCGGAGTTGGCGGTGAGCAGTTCTTC.

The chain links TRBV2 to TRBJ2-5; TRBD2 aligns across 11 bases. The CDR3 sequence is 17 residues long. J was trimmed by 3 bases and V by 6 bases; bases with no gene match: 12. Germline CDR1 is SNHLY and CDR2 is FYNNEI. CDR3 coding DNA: TGTGCCAGCAGGCCACCCGACCCACTAGCGGGGGAAGAGACCCAGTACTTC. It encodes CASRPPDPLAGEETQYF.

The CDR3 DNA reads as TGTGCCAGCAGCTTGGAACAGACTAACTATGGCTACACCTTC. Its translation: CASSLEQTNYGYTF. This chain joins TRBV5-4 and TRBJ1-2; no reliable D call. The germline CDR1 and CDR2 sequences are SGHNT and YYREEE (reference sequence). This CDR3 region has 14 residues. The germline V and J ends were trimmed by 0 bases and 0 bases, with 6 bases remaining between them. Looking up the rest from reference TRBV5-4 and TRBJ1-2 gives the full variable domain: ETGVTQSPTHLIKTRGQQVTLRCSSQSGHNTVSWYQQALGQGPQFIFQYYREEENGRGNFPPRFSGLQFPNYSSELNVNALELDDSALYLCASSLEQTNYGYTFGSGTRLTVV.

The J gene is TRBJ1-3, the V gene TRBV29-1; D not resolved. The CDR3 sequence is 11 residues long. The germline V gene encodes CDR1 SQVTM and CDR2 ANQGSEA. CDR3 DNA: TGCATCGAGAGAGCGGGAAACACCATATATTTT. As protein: CIERAGNTIYF.

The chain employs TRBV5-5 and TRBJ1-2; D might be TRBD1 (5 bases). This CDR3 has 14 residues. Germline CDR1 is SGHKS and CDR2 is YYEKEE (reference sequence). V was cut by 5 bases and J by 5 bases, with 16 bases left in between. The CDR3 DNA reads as TGTGCCAGCAGTGGGGTGGGGGGTAGTTATGGCTACACCTTC. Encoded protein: CASSGVGGSYGYTF.

The CDR3 loop reads CASSQDRGLAKNIQYF. DNA of the CDR3: TGCGCCAGCAGCCAGGACAGAGGGCTAGCCAAAAACATTCAGTACTTC. The chain combines TRBV4-1 with TRBJ2-4; D perhaps matches TRBD1 (6 bases). Germline V gives CDR1 MGHRA, CDR2 YSYEKL. The CDR3 contains 16 residues. The ends were cut back, 3 bases at V and 0 bases at J, with 12 bases in the middle.

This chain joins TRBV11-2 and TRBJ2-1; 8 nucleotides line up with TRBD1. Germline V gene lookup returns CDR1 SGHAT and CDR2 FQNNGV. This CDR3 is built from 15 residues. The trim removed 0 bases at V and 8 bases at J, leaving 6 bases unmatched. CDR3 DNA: TGTGCCAGCAGCTTAGACCGGACAGGGTGGTATGAGCAGTTCTTC. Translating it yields CASSLDRTGWYEQFF.

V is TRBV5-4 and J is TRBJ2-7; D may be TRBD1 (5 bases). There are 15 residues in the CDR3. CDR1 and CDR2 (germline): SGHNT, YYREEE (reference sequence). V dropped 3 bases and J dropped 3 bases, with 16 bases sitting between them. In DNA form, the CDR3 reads TGTGCCAGCAGCTCCGACGAACAGGTGGTCTACGAGCAGTACTTC. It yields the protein CASSSDEQVVYEQYF.

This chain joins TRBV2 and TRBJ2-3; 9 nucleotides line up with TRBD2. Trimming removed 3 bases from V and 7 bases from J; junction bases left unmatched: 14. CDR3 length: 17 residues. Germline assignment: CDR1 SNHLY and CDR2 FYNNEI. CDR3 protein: CASSDNSGGPTPYTQYF. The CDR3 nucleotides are TGTGCCAGCAGTGATAATAGCGGGGGCCCCACTCCCTATACGCAGTATTTT. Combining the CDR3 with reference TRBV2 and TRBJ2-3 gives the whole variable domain EPEVTQTPSHQVTQMGQEVILRCVPISNHLYFYWYRQILGQKVEFLVSFYNNEISEKSEIFDDQFSVERPDGSNFTLKIRSTKLEDSAMYFCASSDNSGGPTPYTQYFGPGTRLTVL.

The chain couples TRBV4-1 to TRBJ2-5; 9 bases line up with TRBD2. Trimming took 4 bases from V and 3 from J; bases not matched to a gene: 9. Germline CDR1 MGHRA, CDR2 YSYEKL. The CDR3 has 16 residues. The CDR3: CASSPRLASGEETQYF. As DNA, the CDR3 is TGCGCCAGCAGCCCCCGCCTTGCTAGCGGGGAAGAGACCCAGTACTTC.

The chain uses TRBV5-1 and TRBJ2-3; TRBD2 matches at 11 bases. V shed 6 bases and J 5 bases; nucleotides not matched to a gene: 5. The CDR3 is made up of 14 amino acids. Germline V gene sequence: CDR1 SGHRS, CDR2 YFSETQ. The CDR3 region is CASTLAGEVDTQYF. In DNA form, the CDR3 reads TGCGCCAGCACACTAGCGGGGGAGGTAGATACGCAGTATTTT.

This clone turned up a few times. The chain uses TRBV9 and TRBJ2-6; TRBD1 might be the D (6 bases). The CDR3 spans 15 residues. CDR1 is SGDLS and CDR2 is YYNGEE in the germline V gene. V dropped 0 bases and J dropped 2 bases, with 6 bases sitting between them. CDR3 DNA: TGTGCCAGCAGCGTAGCAGGGGCTGGGGCCAACGTCCTGACTTTC. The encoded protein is CASSVAGAGANVLTF.

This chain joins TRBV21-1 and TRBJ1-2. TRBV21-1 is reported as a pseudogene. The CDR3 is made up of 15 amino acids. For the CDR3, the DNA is TGTGCCAGCAGCAAAGCGCTTAAGAGTTACTATGGCTACACCTTC. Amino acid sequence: CASSKALKSYYGYTF.

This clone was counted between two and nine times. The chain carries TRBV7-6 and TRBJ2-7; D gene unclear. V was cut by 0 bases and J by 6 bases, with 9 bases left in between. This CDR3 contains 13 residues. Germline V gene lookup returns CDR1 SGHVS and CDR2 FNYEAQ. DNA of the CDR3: TGTGCCAGCAGCTTAGCTGGCCCTGGCGAGCAGTACTTC. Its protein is CASSLAGPGEQYF.

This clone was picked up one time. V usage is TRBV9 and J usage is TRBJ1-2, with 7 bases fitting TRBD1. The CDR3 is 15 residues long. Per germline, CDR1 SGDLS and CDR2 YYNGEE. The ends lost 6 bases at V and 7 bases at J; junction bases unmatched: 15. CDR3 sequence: CASMGRSTGEFGYTF. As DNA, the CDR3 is TGTGCCAGCATGGGACGAAGTACAGGGGAGTTTGGCTACACCTTC. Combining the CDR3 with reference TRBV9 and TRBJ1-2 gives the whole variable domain DSGVTQTPKHLITATGQRVTLRCSPRSGDLSVYWYQQSLDQGLQFLIQYYNGEERAKGNILERFSAQQFPDLHSELNLSSLELGDSALYFCASMGRSTGEFGYTFGSGTRLTVV.

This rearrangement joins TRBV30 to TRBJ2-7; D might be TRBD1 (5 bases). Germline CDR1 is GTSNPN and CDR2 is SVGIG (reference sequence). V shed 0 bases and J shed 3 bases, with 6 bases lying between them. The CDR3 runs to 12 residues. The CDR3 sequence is CAWSVGVYEQYF. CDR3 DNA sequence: TGTGCCTGGAGTGTAGGGGTCTACGAGCAGTACTTC.

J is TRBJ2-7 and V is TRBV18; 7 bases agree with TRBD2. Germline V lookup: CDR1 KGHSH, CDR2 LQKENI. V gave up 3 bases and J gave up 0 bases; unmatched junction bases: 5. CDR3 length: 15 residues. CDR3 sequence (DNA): TGTGCCAGCTCACCCGCCTCTAGCGGCTCCTACGAGCAGTACTTC. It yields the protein CASSPASSGSYEQYF.